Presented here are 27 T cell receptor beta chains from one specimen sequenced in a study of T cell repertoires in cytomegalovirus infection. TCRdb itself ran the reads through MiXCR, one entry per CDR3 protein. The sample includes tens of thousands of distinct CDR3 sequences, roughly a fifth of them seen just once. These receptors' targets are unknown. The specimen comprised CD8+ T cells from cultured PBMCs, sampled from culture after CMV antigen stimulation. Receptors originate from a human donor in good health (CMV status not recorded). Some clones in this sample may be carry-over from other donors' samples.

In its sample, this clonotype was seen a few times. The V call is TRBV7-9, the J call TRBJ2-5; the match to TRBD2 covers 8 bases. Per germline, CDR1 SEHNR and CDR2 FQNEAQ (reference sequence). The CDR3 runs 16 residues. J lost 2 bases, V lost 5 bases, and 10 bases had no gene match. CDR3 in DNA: TGTGCCAGCAGCCGTTTAAGGACTAGCAGTCAAGAGACCCAGTACTTC. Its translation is CASSRLRTSSQETQYF.

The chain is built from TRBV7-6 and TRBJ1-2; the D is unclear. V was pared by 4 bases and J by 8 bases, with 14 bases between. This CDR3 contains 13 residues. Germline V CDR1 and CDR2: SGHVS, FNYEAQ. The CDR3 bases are TGTGCCAGCAGCTCCGACCAAGGGTGGGGCTACACCTTC. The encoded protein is CASSSDQGWGYTF.

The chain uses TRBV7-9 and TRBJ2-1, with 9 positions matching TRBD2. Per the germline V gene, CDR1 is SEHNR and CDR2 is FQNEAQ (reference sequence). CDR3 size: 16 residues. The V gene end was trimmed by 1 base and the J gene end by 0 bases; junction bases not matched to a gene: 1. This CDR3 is CASSLGLAASYNEQFF. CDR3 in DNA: TGTGCCAGCAGCTTAGGACTAGCGGCCTCCTACAATGAGCAGTTCTTC.

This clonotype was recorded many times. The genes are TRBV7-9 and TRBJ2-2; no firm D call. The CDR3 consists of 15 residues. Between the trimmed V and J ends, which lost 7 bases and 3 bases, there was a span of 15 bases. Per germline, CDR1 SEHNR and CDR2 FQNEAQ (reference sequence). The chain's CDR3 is CASTRLFWDTGELFF. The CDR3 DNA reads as TGTGCCAGCACTAGGCTCTTCTGGGACACCGGGGAGCTGTTTTTT.

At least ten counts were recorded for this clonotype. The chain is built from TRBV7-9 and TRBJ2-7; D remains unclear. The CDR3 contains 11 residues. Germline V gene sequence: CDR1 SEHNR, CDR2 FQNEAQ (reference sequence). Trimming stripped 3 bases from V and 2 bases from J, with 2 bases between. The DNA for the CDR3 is TGTGCCAGCAGCTTGACCTACGAGCAGTACTTC. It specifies CASSLTYEQYF.

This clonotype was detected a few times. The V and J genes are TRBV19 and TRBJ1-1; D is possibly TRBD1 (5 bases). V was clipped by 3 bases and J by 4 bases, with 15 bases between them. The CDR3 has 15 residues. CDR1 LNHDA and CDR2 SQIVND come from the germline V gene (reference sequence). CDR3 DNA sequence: TGTGCCAGTAGTATGTGGCAGGGCGGCGGCACTGAAGCTTTCTTT. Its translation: CASSMWQGGGTEAFF.

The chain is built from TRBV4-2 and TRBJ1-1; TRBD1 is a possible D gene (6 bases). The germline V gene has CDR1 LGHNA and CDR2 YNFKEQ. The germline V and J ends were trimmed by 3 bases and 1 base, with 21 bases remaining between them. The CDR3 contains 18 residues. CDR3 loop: CASSHLRRGAPENTEAFF. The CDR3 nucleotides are TGTGCCAGCAGCCACCTCCGGAGGGGGGCCCCAGAGAACACTGAAGCTTTCTTT.

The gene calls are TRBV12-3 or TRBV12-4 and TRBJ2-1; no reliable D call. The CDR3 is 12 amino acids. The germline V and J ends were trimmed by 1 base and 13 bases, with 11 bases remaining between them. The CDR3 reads CASSLVVREQFF. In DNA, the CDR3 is TGTGCCAGCAGTTTAGTAGTCAGAGAACAGTTCTTC.

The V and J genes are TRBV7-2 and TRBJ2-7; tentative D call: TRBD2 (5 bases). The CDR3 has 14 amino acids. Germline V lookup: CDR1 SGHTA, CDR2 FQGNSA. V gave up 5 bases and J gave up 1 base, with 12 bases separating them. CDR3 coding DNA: TGTGCCAGCAGCCCCCCGGAGGCATCCTACGAGCAGTACTTC. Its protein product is CASSPPEASYEQYF.

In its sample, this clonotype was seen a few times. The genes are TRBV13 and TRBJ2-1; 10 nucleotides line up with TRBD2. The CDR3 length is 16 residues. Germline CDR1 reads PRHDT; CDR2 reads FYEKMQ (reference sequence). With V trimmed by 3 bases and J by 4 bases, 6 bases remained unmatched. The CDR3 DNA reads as TGTGCCAGCAGCTTCTCGTCTAGCGGGAGATACAATGAGCAGTTCTTC. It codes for CASSFSSSGRYNEQFF.

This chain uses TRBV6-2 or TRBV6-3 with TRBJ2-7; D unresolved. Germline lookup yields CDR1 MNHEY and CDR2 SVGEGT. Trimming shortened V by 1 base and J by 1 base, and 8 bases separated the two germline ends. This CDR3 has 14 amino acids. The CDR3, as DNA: TGTGCCAGCAGTTACTGGTCAGATTCCTACGAGCAGTACTTC. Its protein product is CASSYWSDSYEQYF.

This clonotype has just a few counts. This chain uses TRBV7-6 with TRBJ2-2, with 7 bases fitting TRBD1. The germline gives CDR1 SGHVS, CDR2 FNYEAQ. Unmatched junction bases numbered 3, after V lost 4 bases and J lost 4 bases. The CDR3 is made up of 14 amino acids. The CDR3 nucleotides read TGTGCCAGCAGCTCGACAGGGAGCACCGGGGAGCTGTTTTTT. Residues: CASSSTGSTGELFF.

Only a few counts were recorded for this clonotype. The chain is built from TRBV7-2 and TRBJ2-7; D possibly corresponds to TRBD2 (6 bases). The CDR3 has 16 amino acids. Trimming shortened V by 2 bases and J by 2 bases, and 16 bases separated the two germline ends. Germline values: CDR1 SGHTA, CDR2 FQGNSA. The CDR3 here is CASSLFRTNPAYEQYF. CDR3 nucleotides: TGTGCCAGCAGCTTATTTCGGACTAACCCGGCCTACGAGCAGTACTTC.

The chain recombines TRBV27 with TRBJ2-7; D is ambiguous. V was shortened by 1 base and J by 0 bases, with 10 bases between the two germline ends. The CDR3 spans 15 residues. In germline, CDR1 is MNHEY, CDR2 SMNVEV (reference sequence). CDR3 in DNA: TGTGCCAGCAGTTTATACGCTACTCTCTCCTACGAGCAGTACTTC. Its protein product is CASSLYATLSYEQYF.

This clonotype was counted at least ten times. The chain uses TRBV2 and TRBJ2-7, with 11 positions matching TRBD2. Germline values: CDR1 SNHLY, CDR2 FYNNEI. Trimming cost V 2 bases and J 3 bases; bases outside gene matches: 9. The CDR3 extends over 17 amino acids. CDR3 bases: TGTGCCAGCAGTGAAATAACCGGGACTAGCGGTAACTACGAGCAGTACTTC. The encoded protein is CASSEITGTSGNYEQYF.

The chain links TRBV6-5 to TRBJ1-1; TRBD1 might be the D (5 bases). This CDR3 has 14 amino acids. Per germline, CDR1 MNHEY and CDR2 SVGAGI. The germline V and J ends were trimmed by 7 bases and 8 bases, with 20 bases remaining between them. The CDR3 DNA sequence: TGTGCCAGCACCCCAAACACTGGGGGGTTAGAAGCTTTCTTT. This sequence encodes CASTPNTGGLEAFF.

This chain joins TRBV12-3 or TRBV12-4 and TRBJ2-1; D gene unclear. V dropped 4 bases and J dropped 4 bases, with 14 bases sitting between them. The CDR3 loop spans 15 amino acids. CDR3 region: CASSSPWAFYNEQFF. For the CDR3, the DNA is TGTGCCAGCAGTTCCCCCTGGGCATTTTACAATGAGCAGTTCTTC.

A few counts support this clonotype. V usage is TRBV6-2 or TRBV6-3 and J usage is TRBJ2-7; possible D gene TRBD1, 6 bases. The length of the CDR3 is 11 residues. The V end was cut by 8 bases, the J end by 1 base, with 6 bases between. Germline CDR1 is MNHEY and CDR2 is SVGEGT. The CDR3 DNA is TGTGCCAGCGGACAGTCCTACGAGCAGTACTTC. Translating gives CASGQSYEQYF.

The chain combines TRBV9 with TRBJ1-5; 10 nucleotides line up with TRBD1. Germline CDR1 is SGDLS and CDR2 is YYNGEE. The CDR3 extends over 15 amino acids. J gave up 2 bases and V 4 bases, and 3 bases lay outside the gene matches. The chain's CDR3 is CASSKGQGRNQPQHF. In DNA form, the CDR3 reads TGTGCCAGCAGCAAGGGACAGGGGCGCAATCAGCCCCAGCATTTT.

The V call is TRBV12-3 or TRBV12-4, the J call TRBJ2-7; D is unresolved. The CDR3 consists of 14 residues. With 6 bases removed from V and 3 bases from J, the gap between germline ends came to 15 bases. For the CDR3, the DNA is TGTGCCAGCAGCCCGGTGGGTAAGGGCTACGAGCAGTACTTC. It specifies CASSPVGKGYEQYF.

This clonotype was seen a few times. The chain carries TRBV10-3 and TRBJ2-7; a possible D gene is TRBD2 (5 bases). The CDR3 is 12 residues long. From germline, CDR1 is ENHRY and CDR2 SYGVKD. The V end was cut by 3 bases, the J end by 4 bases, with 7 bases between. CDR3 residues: CAISESGYEQYF. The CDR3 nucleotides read TGTGCCATCAGTGAATCGGGGTACGAGCAGTACTTC.

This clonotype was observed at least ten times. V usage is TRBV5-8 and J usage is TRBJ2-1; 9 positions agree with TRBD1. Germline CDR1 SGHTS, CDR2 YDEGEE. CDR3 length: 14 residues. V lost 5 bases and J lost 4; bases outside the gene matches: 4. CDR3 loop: CASSSGQGYNEQFF. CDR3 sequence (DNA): TGTGCCAGCAGTTCCGGACAGGGGTACAATGAGCAGTTCTTC.

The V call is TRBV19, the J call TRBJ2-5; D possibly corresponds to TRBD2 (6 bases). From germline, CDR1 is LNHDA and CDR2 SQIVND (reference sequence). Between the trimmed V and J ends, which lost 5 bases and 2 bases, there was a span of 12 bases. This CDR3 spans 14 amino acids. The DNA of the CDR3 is TGTGCCAGTAGTGTCCTAGCGAGTCAAGAGACCCAGTACTTC. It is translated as CASSVLASQETQYF.

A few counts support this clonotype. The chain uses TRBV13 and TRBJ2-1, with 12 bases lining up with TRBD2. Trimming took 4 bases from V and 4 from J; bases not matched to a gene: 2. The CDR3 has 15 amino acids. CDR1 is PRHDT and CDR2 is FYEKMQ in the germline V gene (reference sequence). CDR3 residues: CASSWGLAGYNEQFF. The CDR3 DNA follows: TGTGCCAGCAGCTGGGGACTAGCGGGTTACAATGAGCAGTTCTTC.

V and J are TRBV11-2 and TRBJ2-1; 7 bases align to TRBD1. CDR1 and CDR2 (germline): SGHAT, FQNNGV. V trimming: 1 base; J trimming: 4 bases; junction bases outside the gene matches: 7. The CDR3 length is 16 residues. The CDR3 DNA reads TGTGCCAGCAGCTTAGCGGTCAGGGGGAAGTACAATGAGCAGTTCTTC. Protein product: CASSLAVRGKYNEQFF.

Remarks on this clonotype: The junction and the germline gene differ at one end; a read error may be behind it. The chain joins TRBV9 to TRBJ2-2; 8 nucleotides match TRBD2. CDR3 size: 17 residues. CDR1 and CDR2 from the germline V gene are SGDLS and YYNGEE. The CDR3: CVSSVSPTSGNTGELFF. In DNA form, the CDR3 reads TGTGTCAGCAGCGTCAGCCCCACTAGCGGAAACACCGGGGAGCTGTTTTTT.

The CDR3 nucleotides are TGTGCCAGCAGCTTAGGATCCTCGACTAGCGGGAGAGGGAATGAGCAGTTCTTC. This sequence encodes CASSLGSSTSGRGNEQFF. This chain links TRBV7-6 with TRBJ2-1, with 12 bases lining up with TRBD2. CDR1 is SGHVS and CDR2 is FNYEAQ in the germline V gene. This CDR3 region has 18 residues. After removal of 1 base from V and 7 bases from J, the junction contained 11 bases not matched to a gene.